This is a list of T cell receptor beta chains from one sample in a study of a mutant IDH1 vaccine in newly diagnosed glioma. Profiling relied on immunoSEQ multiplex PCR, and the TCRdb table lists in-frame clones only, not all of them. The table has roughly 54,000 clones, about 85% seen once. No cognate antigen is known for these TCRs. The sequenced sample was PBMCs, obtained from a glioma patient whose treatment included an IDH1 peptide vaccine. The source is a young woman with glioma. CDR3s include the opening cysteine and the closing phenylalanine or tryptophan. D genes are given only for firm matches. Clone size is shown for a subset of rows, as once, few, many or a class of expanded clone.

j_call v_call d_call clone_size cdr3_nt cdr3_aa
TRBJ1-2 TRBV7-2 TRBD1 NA TGTGCCAGCAGGTCCACTACAGGGGGGATCGACGGCTACACCTTC CASRSTTGGIDGYTF
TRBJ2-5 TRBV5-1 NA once TGCGCCAGCAGCTTGGATAGGGGTGGGACCCAGTACTTC CASSLDRGGTQYF
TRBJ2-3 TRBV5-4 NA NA TGTGCCAGCAGCTCCAGGGGACGGATCACAGATACGCAGTATTTT CASSSRGRITDTQYF
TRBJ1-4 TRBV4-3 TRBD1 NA TGCGCCAGCAGCCAAGAAGGGACAGGGGGGGAAAAACTGTTTTTT CASSQEGTGGEKLFF
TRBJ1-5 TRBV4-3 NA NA TGCGCCAGCAGCATCGGAAGGGGGAATCAGCCCCAGCATTTT CASSIGRGNQPQHF
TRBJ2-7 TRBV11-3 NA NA TGTGCCAGCAGCCAGGTTTACGAGCAGTACTTC CASSQVYEQYF
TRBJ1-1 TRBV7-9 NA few TGTGCCAGCAGCCTAGCGGACCTGGGGGGCACTGAAGCTTTCTTT CASSLADLGGTEAFF
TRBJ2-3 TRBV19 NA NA TGTGCCAGTAGCAGGGTCACAGATACGCAGTATTTT CASSRVTDTQYF
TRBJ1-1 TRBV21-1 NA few TGTGCCAGCGGAGGTCCGGGGGGCAGAGGGAACACTGAAGCTTTCTTT CASGGPGGRGNTEAFF
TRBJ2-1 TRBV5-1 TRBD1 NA TGCGCCAGCAGCTTGGGGACAGGGTTGGGCTACAATGAGCAGTTCTTC CASSLGTGLGYNEQFF
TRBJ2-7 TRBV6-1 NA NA TGTGCCAGCAGTCGTTACGAGCAGTACTTC CASSRYEQYF
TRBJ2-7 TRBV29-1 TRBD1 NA TGCAGCGTTGAAGATTGGAACAGGGGCACCTACGAGCAGTACTTC CSVEDWNRGTYEQYF
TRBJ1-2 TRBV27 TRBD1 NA TGTGCCAGCAGCCCGGGGACAGAACACAACTATGGCTACACCTTC CASSPGTEHNYGYTF
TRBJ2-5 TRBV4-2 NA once TGTGCCAGCAGCCGCGGGGCGCTCGGAGAGACCCAGTACTTC CASSRGALGETQYF
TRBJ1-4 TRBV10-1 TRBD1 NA TGCGCCAGCAGTGACGGGGACAGTTTAGATGAAAAACTGTTTTTT CASSDGDSLDEKLFF
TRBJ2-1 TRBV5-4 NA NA TGTGCCAGCAGCCTTCGTGTGGCGGCCTCCTACAATGAGCAGTTCTTC CASSLRVAASYNEQFF
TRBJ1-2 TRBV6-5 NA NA TGTGCCAGCAGTTACTCGATTTGGGGATTCTATGGCTACACCTTC CASSYSIWGFYGYTF
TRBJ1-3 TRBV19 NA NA TGTGCCAGTAGTAATCAGGCTGGAAACACCATATATTTT CASSNQAGNTIYF
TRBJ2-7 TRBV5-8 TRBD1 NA TGTGCCAGCAGCTTGACAGGGGCCTCCCGCTACGAGCAGTACTTC CASSLTGASRYEQYF
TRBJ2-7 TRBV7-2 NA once TGTGCCAGCAGCTTAGTGGGGGGCCGACTCTACGAGCAGTACTTC CASSLVGGRLYEQYF
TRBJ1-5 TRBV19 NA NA TGTGCCAGTAGTATAACGGGCGATCAGCCCCAGCATTTT CASSITGDQPQHF
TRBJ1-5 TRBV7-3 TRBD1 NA TGTGCCAGCAGCATACAGGGGGGTCAGCCCCAGCATTTT CASSIQGGQPQHF
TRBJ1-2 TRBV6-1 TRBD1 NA TGTGCCAGCAGTGCCAGCCCGCCCGGCGACAGGGGTGGCTATGGCTACACCTTC CASSASPPGDRGGYGYTF
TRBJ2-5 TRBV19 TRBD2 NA TGTGCCAGTAGCCTCCGGGGAGGGGAGACCCAGTACTTC CASSLRGGETQYF
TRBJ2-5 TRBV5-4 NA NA TGTGCCAGCAGCGGAGGGACAGGAGCGAGCGGGGGGCCCGACCGGTACTTC CASSGGTGASGGPDRYF
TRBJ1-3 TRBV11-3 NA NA TGTGCCAGCAGCTTACTTCTGGGGAACACCATATATTTT CASSLLLGNTIYF
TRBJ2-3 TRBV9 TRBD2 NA TGTGCCAGCGGACGTAGCGGCGGGGGGGCAGATACGCAGTATTTT CASGRSGGGADTQYF
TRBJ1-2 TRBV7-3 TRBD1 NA TGTGCCAGCAGCTTGGGGACAGGGGACTATGGCTACACCTTC CASSLGTGDYGYTF
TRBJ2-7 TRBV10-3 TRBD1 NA TGTGCCATCAGTGTAGGGACAGGGAACCACGAGCAGTACTTC CAISVGTGNHEQYF
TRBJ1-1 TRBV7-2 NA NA TGTGCCAGCAGCCCAGGGAGGTTGTTTGGCGAAGCTTTCTTT CASSPGRLFGEAFF
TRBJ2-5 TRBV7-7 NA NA TGTGCTAGCAGCGTGACAGTACAAGAGACCCAGTACTTC CASSVTVQETQYF
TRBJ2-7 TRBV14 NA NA TGTGCCAGCAGCCTGGACATTTCCTACGAGCAGTACTTC CASSLDISYEQYF
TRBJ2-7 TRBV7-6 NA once TGTGCCAGCAGCCACGGACAGACCTACGAGCAGTACTTC CASSHGQTYEQYF
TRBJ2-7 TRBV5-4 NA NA TGTGCCAGCAGCCGAGCCTACGAGCAGTACTTC CASSRAYEQYF
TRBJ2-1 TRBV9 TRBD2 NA TGTGCCAGCAGCGGCCGACTAGCGACATACAATGAGCAGTTCTTC CASSGRLATYNEQFF
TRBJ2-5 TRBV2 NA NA TGTGCCAGCAGTGTTGTGGAGACCCAGTACTTC CASSVVETQYF
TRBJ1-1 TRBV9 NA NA TGTGCCAGCAGCGTAGCATCGGCGGACACTGAAGCTTTCTTT CASSVASADTEAFF
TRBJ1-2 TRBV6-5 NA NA TGTGCCAGCACCCTCGGGACGCGGTACGGCTACACCTTC CASTLGTRYGYTF
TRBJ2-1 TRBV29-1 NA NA TGCAGCGTTGAGGCGGGAACTGAGCAGTTCTTC CSVEAGTEQFF
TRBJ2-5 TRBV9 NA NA TGTGCCAGCAGCGTAGACTTAGGGGAGACCCAGTACTTC CASSVDLGETQYF
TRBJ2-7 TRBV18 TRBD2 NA TGTGCCAGCTCATACCGGGAGGCCCTCTACGAGCAGTACTTC CASSYREALYEQYF
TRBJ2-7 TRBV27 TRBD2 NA TGTGCCAGCGGCCCGGGACTAGCCCTCTACTACGAGCAGTACTTC CASGPGLALYYEQYF
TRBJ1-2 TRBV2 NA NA TGTGCCAGCAGAGCCGACATTGGCGGCTACACCTTC CASRADIGGYTF
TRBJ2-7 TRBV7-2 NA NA TGTGCCAGCAGCTTGGGGGGAGTGGTTGGCGAGCAGTACTTC CASSLGGVVGEQYF
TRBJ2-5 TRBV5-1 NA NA TGCGCCAGCAGCTTGGACGCGGAAGAGACCCAGTACTTC CASSLDAEETQYF
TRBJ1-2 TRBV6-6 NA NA TGTGCCAGCAGTAACGGAGGGGGGATACGAAGGCTCGGCTACACCTTC CASSNGGGIRRLGYTF
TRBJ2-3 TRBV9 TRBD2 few TGTGCCAGCAGCGTTTCCGGGAGGGACTCAGATACGCAGTATTTT CASSVSGRDSDTQYF
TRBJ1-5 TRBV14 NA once TGTGCCAGCAGACCAACTCGTGGACGATCCAATCAGCCCCAGCATTTT CASRPTRGRSNQPQHF
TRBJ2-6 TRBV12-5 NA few TGTGCTAGTGGTTCCTGGCAGGGAGCCAACGTCCTGACTTTC CASGSWQGANVLTF
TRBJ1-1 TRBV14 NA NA TGTGCCAGCAGCCAAGATTTTCCGGTGAACACTGAAGCTTTCTTT CASSQDFPVNTEAFF
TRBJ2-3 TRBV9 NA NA TGTGCCAGCAGCGCCTCGGGGGACACAGATACGCAGTATTTT CASSASGDTDTQYF
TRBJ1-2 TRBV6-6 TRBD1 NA TGTGCCAGCAGTCCCGGCTTAGACAGGGTCTATGGCTACACCTTC CASSPGLDRVYGYTF
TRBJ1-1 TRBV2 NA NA TGTGCCAGCAGGTCCCCAGGGGAGATTGGGGCTTTCTTT CASRSPGEIGAFF
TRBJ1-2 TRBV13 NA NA TGTGCCAGCAGCTTCGGGACGCAAATTAATGGCTACACCTTC CASSFGTQINGYTF
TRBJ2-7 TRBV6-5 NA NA TGTGCCAGCAGTTACCTTCGATCAGGGAACGAGCAGTACTTC CASSYLRSGNEQYF
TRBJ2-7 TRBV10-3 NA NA TGTGCCATCAGCACGGGACTCCAGAGCTCCTACGAGCAGTACTTC CAISTGLQSSYEQYF
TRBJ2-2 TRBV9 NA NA TGTGCCAGCAGCGTTAGGGGGAACACCGGGGAGCTGTTTTTT CASSVRGNTGELFF